This T cell receptor beta chain was retrieved from a study of T cells in Graves' hyperthyroidism and ophthalmopathy. Uncontrolled infection, other autoimmune disease, pregnancy or lactation led to exclusion. RNA transcripts yielded amplified TCR beta CDR3 regions. Using the HTBI primer set, a first-round RT-PCR was run on the TCR CDR3. One entry per CDR3 protein results from TCRdb running MiXCR on the multiplex PCR reads. The table records a few hundred thousand distinct CDR3 sequences, around 15% of them present only once. CDR1 and CDR2 (germline): MDHEN, SYDVKM. V dropped 5 bases and J dropped 3; count of bases not matched to a gene: 11. This CDR3 comprises 16 residues. This clonotype was picked up many times. The target antigen is unknown. Study observations and caveats: In blood, most of the thyroid clonotypes expanded above 0.001 were also present. Ophthalmopathy stood apart from stable hyperthyroidism in a 13 V-J model.

The TCR comes from a woman aged 55-75 years with Graves' ophthalmopathy. The chain has TRBV28 and TRBJ1-2, with TRBD1 identical over 8 bases. Sequencing was carried out using blood. The CDR3 sequence is CASSAFRGLGDYGYTF. CDR3 DNA sequence: TGTGCCAGCAGTGCATTCAGGGGGCTGGGGGACTATGGCTACACCTTC.